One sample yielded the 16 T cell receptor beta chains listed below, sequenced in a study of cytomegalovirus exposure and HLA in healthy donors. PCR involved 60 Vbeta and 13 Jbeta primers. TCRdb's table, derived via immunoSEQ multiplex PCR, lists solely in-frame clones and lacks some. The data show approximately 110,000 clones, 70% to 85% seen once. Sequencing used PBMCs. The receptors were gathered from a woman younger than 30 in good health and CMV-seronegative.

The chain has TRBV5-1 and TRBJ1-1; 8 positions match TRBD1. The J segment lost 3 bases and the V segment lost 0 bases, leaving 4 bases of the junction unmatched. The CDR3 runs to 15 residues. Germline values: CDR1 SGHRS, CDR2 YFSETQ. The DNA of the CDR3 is TGCGCCAGCAGCTTGGCAGGGGGCGGGGACACTGAAGCTTTCTTT. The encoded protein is CASSLAGGGDTEAFF.

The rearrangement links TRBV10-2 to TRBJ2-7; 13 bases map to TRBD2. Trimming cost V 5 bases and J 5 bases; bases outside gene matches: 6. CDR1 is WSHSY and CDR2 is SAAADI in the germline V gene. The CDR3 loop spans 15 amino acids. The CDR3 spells CASSPTSGGAHEQYV. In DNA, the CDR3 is TGCGCCAGCAGTCCTACTAGCGGGGGGGCGCACGAGCAGTACGTC.

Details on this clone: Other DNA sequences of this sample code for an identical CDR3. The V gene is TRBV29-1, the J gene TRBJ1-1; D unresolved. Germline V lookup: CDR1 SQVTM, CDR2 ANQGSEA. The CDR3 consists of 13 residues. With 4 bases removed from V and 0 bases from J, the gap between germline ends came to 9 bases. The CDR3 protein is CSVGGLMNTEAFF. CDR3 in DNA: TGCAGCGTTGGAGGGTTAATGAACACTGAAGCTTTCTTT.

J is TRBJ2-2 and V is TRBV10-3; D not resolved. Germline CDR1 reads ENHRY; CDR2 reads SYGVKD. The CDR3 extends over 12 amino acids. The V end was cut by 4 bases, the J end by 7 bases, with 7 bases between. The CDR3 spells CAISAPGGELFF. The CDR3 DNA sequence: TGTGCCATCAGTGCTCCGGGCGGGGAGCTGTTTTTT.

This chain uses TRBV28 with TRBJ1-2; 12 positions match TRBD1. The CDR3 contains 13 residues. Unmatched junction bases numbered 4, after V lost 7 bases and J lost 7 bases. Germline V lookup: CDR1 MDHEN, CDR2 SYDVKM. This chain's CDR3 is CASNRDRGLGYTF. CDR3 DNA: TGTGCCAGCAACCGGGACAGGGGGCTTGGCTACACCTTC.

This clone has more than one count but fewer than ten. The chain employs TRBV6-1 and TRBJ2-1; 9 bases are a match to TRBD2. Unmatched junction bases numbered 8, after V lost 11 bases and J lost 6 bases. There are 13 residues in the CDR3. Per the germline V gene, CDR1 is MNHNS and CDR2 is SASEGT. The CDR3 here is CAGTGGGANEQFF. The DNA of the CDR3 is TGTGCCGGCACTGGCGGGGGGGCCAATGAGCAGTTCTTC.

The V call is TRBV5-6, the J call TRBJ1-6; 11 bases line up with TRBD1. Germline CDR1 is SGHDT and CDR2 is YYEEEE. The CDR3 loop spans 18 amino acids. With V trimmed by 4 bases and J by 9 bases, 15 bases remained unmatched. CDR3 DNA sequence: TGTGCCAGCAGCACCGGGACAGGGGGTAGAATTGTCCCTTCACCCCTCCACTTT. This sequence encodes CASSTGTGGRIVPSPLHF.

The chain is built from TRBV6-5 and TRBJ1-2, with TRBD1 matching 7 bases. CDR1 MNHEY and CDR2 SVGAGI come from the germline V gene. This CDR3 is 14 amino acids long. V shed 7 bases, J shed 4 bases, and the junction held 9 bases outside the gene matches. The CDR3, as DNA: TGTGCCAGCACCAGGGACAGCGGCATCTATGGCTACACCTTC. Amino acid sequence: CASTRDSGIYGYTF.

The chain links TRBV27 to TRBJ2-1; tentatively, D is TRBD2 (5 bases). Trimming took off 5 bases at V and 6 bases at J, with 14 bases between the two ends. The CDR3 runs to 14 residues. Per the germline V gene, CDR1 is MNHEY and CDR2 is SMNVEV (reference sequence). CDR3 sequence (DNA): TGTGCCAGCAGTATGTTTACTAGTCGCAATGAGCAGTTCTTC. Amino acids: CASSMFTSRNEQFF.

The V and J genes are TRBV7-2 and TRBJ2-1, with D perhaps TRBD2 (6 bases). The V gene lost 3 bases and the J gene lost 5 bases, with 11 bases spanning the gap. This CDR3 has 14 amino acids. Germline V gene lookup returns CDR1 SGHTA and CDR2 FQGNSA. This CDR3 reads CASSFGGYNNEQFF. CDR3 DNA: TGTGCCAGCAGCTTTGGGGGGTATAACAATGAGCAGTTCTTC.

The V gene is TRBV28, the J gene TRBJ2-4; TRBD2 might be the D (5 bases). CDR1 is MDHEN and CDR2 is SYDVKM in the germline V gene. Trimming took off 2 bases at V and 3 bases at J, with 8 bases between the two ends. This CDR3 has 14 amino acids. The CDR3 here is CASSLRDSKNIQYF. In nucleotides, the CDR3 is TGTGCCAGCAGTTTACGGGATAGCAAAAACATTCAGTACTTC. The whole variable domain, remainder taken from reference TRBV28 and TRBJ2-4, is DVKVTQSSRYLVKRTGEKVFLECVQDMDHENMFWYRQDPGLGLRLIYFSYDVKMKEKGDIPEGYSVSREKKERFSLILESASTNQTSMYLCASSLRDSKNIQYFGAGTRLSVL.

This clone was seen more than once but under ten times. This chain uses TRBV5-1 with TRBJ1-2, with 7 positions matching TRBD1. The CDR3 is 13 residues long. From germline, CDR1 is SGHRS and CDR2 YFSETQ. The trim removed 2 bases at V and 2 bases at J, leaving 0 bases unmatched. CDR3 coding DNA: TGCGCCAGCAGCTTACAGGGGAACTATGGCTACACCTTC. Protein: CASSLQGNYGYTF.

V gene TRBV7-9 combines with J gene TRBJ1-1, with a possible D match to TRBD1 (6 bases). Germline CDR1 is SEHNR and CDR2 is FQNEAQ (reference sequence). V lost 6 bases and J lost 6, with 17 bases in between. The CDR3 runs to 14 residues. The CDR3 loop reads CASRDRNRESEAFF. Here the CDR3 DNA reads TGTGCCAGCAGGGACCGAAACAGGGAGTCTGAAGCTTTCTTT. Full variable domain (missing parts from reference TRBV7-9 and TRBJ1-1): DTGVSQNPRHKITKRGQNVTFRCDPISEHNRLYWYRQTLGQGPEFLTYFQNEAQLEKSRLLSDRFSAERPKGSFSTLEIQRTEQGDSAMYLCASRDRNRESEAFFGQGTRLTVV.

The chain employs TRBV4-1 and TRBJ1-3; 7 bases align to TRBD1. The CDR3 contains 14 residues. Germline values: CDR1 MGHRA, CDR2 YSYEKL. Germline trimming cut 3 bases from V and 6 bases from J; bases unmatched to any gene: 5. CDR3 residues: CASSHPGTENTIYF. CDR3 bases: TGCGCCAGCAGCCATCCCGGGACAGAAAACACCATATATTTT.

CDR3 loop: CASSHSGTGHNEQFF. The CDR3 bases are TGTGCCAGCAGCCACAGCGGGACCGGACACAATGAGCAGTTCTTC. The chain links TRBV28 to TRBJ2-1, with TRBD2 matching over 7 bases. J gave up 5 bases and V 6 bases, and 10 bases lay outside the gene matches. The CDR3 contains 15 residues. Germline V lookup: CDR1 MDHEN, CDR2 SYDVKM. Based on the CDR3 plus reference TRBV28 and TRBJ2-1, the full variable domain is DVKVTQSSRYLVKRTGEKVFLECVQDMDHENMFWYRQDPGLGLRLIYFSYDVKMKEKGDIPEGYSVSREKKERFSLILESASTNQTSMYLCASSHSGTGHNEQFFGPGTRLTVL.

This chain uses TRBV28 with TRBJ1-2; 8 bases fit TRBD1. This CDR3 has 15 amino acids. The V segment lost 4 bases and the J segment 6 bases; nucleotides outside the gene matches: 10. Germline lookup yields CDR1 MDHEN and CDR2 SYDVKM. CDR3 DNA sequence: TGTGCCAGCAGTTCCAAGACAGGGGAACGGGATGGCTACACCTTC. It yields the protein CASSSKTGERDGYTF.